The 22 T cell receptor beta chains below come from one sample, sequenced in a study of blood T cell repertoires in COVID-19 (TCRdb year 2020). Receptor amplification or capture employed the immunoSEQ multiplex PCR assay. TCRdb took this table from immuneACCESS and kept in-frame rearrangements with V and J called. Such tables lack part of the clones; where checked against another copy, unresolved V genes explain under half of the gap, and the rest is unexplained. The sample yields 50,000 to 65,000 clones; around 82% were counted once. Roughly 6% of the sample goes to the ten largest clones. The sequencing sample was made of peripheral blood. The receptors stem from a human donor in a cohort sampled during active COVID-19.

This rearrangement joins TRBV9 to TRBJ2-1; tentative D call: TRBD2 (5 bases). The CDR3 contains 14 residues. Germline lookup yields CDR1 SGDLS and CDR2 YYNGEE. The V end was cut by 2 bases, the J end by 1 base, with 7 bases between. The CDR3 coding sequence is TGTGCCAGCAGCGTGAGCGGATCCTACAATGAGCAGTTCTTC. Protein sequence: CASSVSGSYNEQFF.

J is TRBJ2-1 and V is TRBV15, with 7 bases lining up with TRBD1. CDR1 is LNHNV and CDR2 is YYDKDF in the germline V gene (reference sequence). J was trimmed by 6 bases and V by 2 bases; bases with no gene match: 7. This CDR3 is built from 15 residues. The CDR3 loop reads CATSRLTGSRNEQFF. In DNA, the CDR3 is TGTGCCACCAGCAGACTGACAGGGTCACGCAATGAGCAGTTCTTC.

The chain has TRBV4-1 and TRBJ1-6; D possibly corresponds to TRBD1 (6 bases). The germline V gene has CDR1 MGHRA and CDR2 YSYEKL. With 8 bases removed from V and 0 bases from J, the gap between germline ends came to 14 bases. The CDR3 spans 16 residues. DNA for the CDR3: TGCGCCAGCGGTCGACAGGAAAGCTCCTATAATTCACCCCTCCACTTT. It is translated as CASGRQESSYNSPLHF.

The table lists this clone with a count of one. This rearrangement joins TRBV12-3 or TRBV12-4 to TRBJ1-1; D unclear. Trimming pared 1 base from V and 2 bases from J, leaving 5 bases between. The CDR3 is 13 residues long. The DNA for the CDR3 is TGTGCCAGCAGTTTAGACACCAACACTGAAGCTTTCTTT. Residues: CASSLDTNTEAFF.

Many counts were recorded for this clone. The chain has TRBV7-9 and TRBJ1-1, with 9 bases lining up with TRBD1. V shed 3 bases and J 1 base; nucleotides not matched to a gene: 0. The CDR3 loop spans 14 amino acids. Germline V gene lookup returns CDR1 SEHNR and CDR2 FQNEAQ (reference sequence). DNA of the CDR3: TGTGCCAGCAGCTTGGGACAGGGGAACACTGAAGCTTTCTTT. This translates into CASSLGQGNTEAFF.

This clone was found a few times. The junction differs from germline at one of its ends, possibly a read error. The V gene is TRBV7-2, the J gene TRBJ2-7; a weak D match, TRBD2 (6 bases). Germline values: CDR1 SGHTA, CDR2 FQGNSA. This CDR3 contains 14 residues. The CDR3 loop is CASRRDGSSYEQYF. The CDR3 DNA is TGTGCAAGCAGGCGGGACGGTAGCTCCTACGAGCAGTACTTC.

This chain links TRBV28 with TRBJ1-2; the match to TRBD1 covers 9 bases. Trimming took 6 bases from V and 2 from J; bases not matched to a gene: 1. Germline values: CDR1 MDHEN, CDR2 SYDVKM. This CDR3 comprises 13 residues. CDR3: CASRQGANYGYTF. The DNA for the CDR3 is TGTGCCAGCAGACAGGGGGCGAACTATGGCTACACCTTC.

The chain combines TRBV30 with TRBJ2-2; D unresolved. This CDR3 has 14 residues. Trimming stripped 0 bases from V and 3 bases from J, with 8 bases between. Germline V gives CDR1 GTSNPN, CDR2 SVGIG (reference sequence). The CDR3 sequence is CAWSVKAYTGELFF. CDR3 sequence (DNA): TGTGCCTGGAGTGTAAAAGCGTACACCGGGGAGCTGTTTTTT. Based on the CDR3 plus reference TRBV30 and TRBJ2-2, the full variable domain is SQTIHQWPATLVQPVGSPLSLECTVEGTSNPNLYWYRQAAGRGLQLLFYSVGIGQISSEVPQNLSASRPQDRQFILSSKKLLLSDSGFYLCAWSVKAYTGELFFGEGSRLTVL.

CDR3 nucleotide sequence: TGTGCCAGCTCCCGAACTGACAGTTACAATGAGCAGTTCTTC. It yields the protein CASSRTDSYNEQFF. The chain uses TRBV18 and TRBJ2-1; D possibly corresponds to TRBD1 (5 bases). This CDR3 spans 14 amino acids. CDR1 and CDR2 (germline): KGHSH, LQKENI. V shed 6 bases and J shed 4 bases, with 13 bases lying between them.

This chain links TRBV6-2 or TRBV6-3 with TRBJ1-6; D is perhaps TRBD1 (6 bases). CDR1 and CDR2 from the germline V gene are MNHEY and SVGEGT. This CDR3 is built from 17 residues. Deletions cut 6 bases from V and 10 bases from J, with 25 bases between. The CDR3 DNA reads TGTGCCAGCAGCTCCCAAGGGGCAGGGGTTAGAAGATCACCCCTCCACTTT. Its protein product is CASSSQGAGVRRSPLHF.

The chain combines TRBV18 with TRBJ2-1, with TRBD2 identical over 9 bases. The CDR3 length is 15 residues. V was clipped by 6 bases and J by 10 bases; unmatched bases: 13. Germline V gene lookup returns CDR1 KGHSH and CDR2 LQKENI. The CDR3 spells CASSTGIAGDGEQFF. In DNA form, the CDR3 reads TGTGCCAGCTCTACGGGGATAGCGGGAGACGGAGAGCAGTTCTTC.

This clone appeared a single time. The chain is built from TRBV27 and TRBJ2-1, with 12 nucleotides matching TRBD2. Germline CDR1 MNHEY, CDR2 SMNVEV (reference sequence). CDR3 size: 15 residues. V gave up 3 bases and J gave up 9 bases; unmatched junction bases: 6. The CDR3 reads CASSFLAGGPVEQFF. CDR3 DNA: TGTGCCAGCAGTTTTCTAGCGGGGGGGCCGGTTGAGCAGTTCTTC.

V and J are TRBV5-4 and TRBJ1-1; 11 nucleotides agree with TRBD1. The V segment lost 2 bases and the J segment 5 bases; nucleotides outside the gene matches: 8. Germline loops: CDR1 SGHNT, CDR2 YYREEE (reference sequence). CDR3 length: 16 amino acids. The CDR3 nucleotides read TGTGCCAGCAGCTTCGTAAGAGGACAGGGGGCGACTGAAGCTTTCTTT. Translation: CASSFVRGQGATEAFF. The full variable domain, in which reference TRBV5-4 and TRBJ1-1 provide the parts outside the CDR3, is ETGVTQSPTHLIKTRGQQVTLRCSSQSGHNTVSWYQQALGQGPQFIFQYYREEENGRGNFPPRFSGLQFPNYSSELNVNALELDDSALYLCASSFVRGQGATEAFFGQGTRLTVV.

V and J are TRBV7-9 and TRBJ2-1; TRBD1 agrees at 7 bases. The CDR3 extends over 19 amino acids. After removal of 2 bases from V and 8 bases from J, the junction contained 21 bases not matched to a gene. The germline V gene has CDR1 SEHNR and CDR2 FQNEAQ (reference sequence). CDR3 sequence reads: CASSLKRHRGMETVDEQFF. CDR3 DNA: TGTGCCAGCAGCTTAAAAAGGCACAGGGGAATGGAGACAGTGGATGAGCAGTTCTTC.

The chain's CDR3 is CAAQGDGNQPQHF. The CDR3 DNA reads as TGTGCCGCCCAGGGGGATGGCAATCAGCCCCAGCATTTT. The chain carries TRBV10-3 and TRBJ1-5; 7 nucleotides match TRBD1. The CDR3 totals 13 residues. Losses at the gene ends were 11 bases for V and 2 bases for J; bases not matched to a gene: 6. The germline CDR1 and CDR2 sequences are ENHRY and SYGVKD.

V usage is TRBV5-6 and J usage is TRBJ1-6; D may be TRBD1 (6 bases). Trimming removed 3 bases from V and 10 bases from J, with 11 bases in between. Germline V CDR1 and CDR2: SGHDT, YYEEEE. The CDR3 has 13 amino acids. CDR3 DNA sequence: TGTGCCAGCAGCTCAGGGGTTCGGTCACCCCTCCACTTT. This codes for CASSSGVRSPLHF.

Here the CDR3 reads CASSRTGNHEKLFF. The CDR3 DNA sequence: TGTGCCAGCAGCCGCACAGGGAATCATGAAAAACTGTTTTTT. The chain has TRBV6-2 or TRBV6-3 and TRBJ1-4; the D gene is possibly TRBD1 (6 bases). Deletions cut 6 bases from V and 6 bases from J, with 14 bases between. CDR3 size: 14 residues. Germline V lookup: CDR1 MNHEY, CDR2 SVGEGT.

The chain is built from TRBV3-1 (or the pseudogene TRBV3-2) and TRBJ1-2; no clear D gene. This CDR3 has 12 residues. The germline V gene has CDR1 LGHDT and CDR2 YNNKEL (reference sequence). V gave up 0 bases and J gave up 13 bases, with 12 bases separating them. The CDR3 protein is CASSQEFRVPTF. CDR3 in DNA: TGTGCCAGCAGCCAAGAATTCCGGGTCCCCACCTTC.

The rearrangement links TRBV15 to TRBJ2-7; D unresolved. The CDR3 spans 13 residues. The V end lost 3 bases, the J end lost 6 bases, and 12 bases lay between the germline ends. The V gene's germline CDR1 is LNHNV and CDR2 YYDKDF (reference sequence). The CDR3, as DNA: TGTGCCACCAGCAGGGTTGGAGTCGCCGAGCAGTACTTC. As protein: CATSRVGVAEQYF.

The chain employs TRBV7-8 and TRBJ2-7; TRBD1 is a possible D gene (5 bases). Trimming shortened V by 5 bases and J by 1 base, and 18 bases separated the two germline ends. The CDR3 length is 16 residues. Germline V gene data show CDR1 as SGHVS and CDR2 as FQNEAQ. The CDR3, as DNA: TGTGCCAGCAGCCCAAGCCAAGGGGCCTCTTCCTACGAGCAGTACTTC. This translates into CASSPSQGASSYEQYF. The complete variable domain, with remaining parts taken from reference TRBV7-8 and TRBJ2-7, reads GAGVSQSPRYKVAKRGQDVALRCDPISGHVSLFWYQQALGQGPEFLTYFQNEAQLDKSGLPSDRFFAERPEGSVSTLKIQRTQQEDSAVYLCASSPSQGASSYEQYFGPGTRLTVT.

There are a few counts of this clone. This rearrangement joins TRBV5-4 to TRBJ2-7, with 7 bases lining up with TRBD2. Trimming at V came to 4 bases and at J to 5 bases, leaving 6 bases not matched to a gene. The CDR3 totals 13 residues. Germline CDR1 and CDR2: SGHNT and YYREEE (reference sequence). The CDR3 DNA is TGTGCCAGCAGCCTGTACGGGACTAACGAGCAGTACTTC. This codes for CASSLYGTNEQYF.

This clone was picked up one time. The rearrangement joins TRBV5-6 to TRBJ2-7, with TRBD2 matching 9 bases. Germline trimming cut 0 bases from V and 6 bases from J; bases unmatched to any gene: 4. CDR3 length: 14 amino acids. CDR1 is SGHDT and CDR2 is YYEEEE in the germline V gene. The CDR3 loop is CASSLGAGGSEQYF. CDR3 in DNA: TGTGCCAGCAGCTTGGGAGCGGGGGGATCCGAGCAGTACTTC.